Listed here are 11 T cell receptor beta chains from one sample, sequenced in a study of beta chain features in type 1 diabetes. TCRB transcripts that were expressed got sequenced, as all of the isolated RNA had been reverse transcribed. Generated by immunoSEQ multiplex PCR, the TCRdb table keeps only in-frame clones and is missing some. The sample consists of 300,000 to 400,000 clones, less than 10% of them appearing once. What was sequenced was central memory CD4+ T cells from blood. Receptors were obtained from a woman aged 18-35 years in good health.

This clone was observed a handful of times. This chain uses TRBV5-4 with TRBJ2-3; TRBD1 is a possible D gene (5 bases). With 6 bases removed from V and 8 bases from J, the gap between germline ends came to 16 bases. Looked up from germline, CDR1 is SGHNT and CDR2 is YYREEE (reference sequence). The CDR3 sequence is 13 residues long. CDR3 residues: CASNGRDGPTQYF. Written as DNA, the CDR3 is TGTGCCAGCAATGGCAGGGATGGGCCTACGCAGTATTTT.

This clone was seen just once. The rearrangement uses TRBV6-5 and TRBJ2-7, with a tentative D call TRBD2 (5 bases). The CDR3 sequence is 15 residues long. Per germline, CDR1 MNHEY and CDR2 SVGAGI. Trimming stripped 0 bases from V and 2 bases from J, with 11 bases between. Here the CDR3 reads CASSYSIPGTYEQYF. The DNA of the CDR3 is TGTGCCAGCAGTTACTCGATCCCGGGAACCTACGAGCAGTACTTC.

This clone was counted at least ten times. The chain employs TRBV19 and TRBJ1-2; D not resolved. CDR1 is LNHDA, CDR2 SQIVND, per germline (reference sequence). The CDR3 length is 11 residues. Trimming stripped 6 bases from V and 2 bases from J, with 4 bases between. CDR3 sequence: CASRRNYGYTF. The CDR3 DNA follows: TGTGCCAGTAGGAGGAACTATGGCTACACCTTC.

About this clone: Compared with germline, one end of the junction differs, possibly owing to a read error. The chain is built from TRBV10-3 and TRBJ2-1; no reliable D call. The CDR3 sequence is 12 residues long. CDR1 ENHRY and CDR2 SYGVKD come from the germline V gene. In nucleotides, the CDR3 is TGTGCCAGCAGTTACCCTAATTTGGGGCAGTTCTTC. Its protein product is CASSYPNLGQFF.

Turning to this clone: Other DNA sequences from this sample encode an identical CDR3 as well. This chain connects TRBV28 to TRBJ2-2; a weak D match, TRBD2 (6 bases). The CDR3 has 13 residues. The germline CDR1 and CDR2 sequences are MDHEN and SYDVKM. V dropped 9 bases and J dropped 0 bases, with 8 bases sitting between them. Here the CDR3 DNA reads TGTGCCAGTCGGGAGACGAACACCGGGGAGCTGTTTTTT. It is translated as CASRETNTGELFF.

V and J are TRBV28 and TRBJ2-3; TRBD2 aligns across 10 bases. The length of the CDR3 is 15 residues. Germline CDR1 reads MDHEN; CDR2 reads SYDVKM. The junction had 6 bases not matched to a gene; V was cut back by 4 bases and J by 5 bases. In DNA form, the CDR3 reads TGTGCCAGCAGTTCTTTAGCGGGAGGAATAGATACGCAGTATTTT. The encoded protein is CASSSLAGGIDTQYF.

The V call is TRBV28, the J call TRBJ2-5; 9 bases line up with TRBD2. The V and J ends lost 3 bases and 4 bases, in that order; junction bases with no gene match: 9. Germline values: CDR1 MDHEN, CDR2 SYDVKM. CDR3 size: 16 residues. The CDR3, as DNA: TGTGCCAGCAGTTTGTCGCGCGGGAGGGTTGGAGAGACCCAGTACTTC. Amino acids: CASSLSRGRVGETQYF.

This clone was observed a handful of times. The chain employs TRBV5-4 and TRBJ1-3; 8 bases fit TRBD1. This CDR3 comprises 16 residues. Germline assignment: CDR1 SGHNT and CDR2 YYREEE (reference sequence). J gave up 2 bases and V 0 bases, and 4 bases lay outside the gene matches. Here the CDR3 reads CASSLGDRRAGNTIYF. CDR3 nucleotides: TGTGCCAGCAGCTTGGGGGACAGGAGGGCTGGAAACACCATATATTTT.

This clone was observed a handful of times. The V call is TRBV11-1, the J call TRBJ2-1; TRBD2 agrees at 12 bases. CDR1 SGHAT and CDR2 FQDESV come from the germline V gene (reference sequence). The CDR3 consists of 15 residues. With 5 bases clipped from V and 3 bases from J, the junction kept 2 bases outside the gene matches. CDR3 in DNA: TGTGCCAGCAGCCCGGGACTAGCGGGCTACAATGAGCAGTTCTTC. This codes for CASSPGLAGYNEQFF.

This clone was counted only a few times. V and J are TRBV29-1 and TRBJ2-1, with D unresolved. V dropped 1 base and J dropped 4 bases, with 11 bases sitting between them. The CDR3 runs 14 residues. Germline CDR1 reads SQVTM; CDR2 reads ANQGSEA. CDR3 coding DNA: TGCAGCGTTGAAGGGGTTACACGTTACAATGAGCAGTTCTTC. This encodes CSVEGVTRYNEQFF.

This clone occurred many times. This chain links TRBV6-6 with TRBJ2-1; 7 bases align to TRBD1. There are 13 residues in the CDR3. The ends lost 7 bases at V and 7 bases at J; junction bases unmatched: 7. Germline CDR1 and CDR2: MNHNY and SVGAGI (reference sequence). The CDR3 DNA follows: TGTGCCAGCAAGACAGGGATCATTAATGAGCAGTTCTTC. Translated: CASKTGIINEQFF.